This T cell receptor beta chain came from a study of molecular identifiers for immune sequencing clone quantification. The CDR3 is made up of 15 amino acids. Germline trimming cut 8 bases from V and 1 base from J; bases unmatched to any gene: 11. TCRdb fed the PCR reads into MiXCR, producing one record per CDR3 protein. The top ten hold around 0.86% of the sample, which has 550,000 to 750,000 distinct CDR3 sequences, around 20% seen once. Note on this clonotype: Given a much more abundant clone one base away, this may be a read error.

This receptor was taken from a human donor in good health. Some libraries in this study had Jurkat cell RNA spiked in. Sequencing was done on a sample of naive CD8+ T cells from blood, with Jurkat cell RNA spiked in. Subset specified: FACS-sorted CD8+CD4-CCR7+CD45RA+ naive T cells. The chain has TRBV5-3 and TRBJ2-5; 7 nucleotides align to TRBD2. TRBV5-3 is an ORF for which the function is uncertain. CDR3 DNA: TGTGCCAGCAGCCTCTGGGGGGGGTCCCAAGAGACCCAGTACTTC. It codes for CASSLWGGSQETQYF.